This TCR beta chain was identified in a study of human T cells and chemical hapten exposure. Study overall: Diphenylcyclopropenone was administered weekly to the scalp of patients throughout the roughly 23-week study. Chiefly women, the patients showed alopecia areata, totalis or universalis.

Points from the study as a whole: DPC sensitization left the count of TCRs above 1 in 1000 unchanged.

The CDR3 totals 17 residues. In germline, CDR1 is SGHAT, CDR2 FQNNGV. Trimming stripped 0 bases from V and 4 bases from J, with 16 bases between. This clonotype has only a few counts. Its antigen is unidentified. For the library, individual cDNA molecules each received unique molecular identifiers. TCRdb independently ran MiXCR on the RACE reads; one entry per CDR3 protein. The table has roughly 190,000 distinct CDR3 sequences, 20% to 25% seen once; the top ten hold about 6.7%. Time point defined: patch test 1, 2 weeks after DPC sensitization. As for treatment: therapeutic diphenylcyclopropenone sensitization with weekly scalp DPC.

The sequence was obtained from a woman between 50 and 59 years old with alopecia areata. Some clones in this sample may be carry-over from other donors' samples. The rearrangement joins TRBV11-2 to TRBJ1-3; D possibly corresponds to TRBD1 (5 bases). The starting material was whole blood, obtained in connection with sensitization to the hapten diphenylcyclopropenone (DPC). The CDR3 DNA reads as TGTGCCAGCAGCTTAGACCCAGGGAATAGAGCAGGAAACACCATATATTTT. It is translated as CASSLDPGNRAGNTIYF.